The 22 T cell receptor beta chains below were found in one sample sequenced in a study of read filtering for tumor transcriptome and immune sequencing. From around 440 ng of RNA, a library with molecular barcoded alpha/delta and beta/gamma adaptors was made. TCRdb reprocessed the reads via MiXCR and lists one record per CDR3 protein. The sample records 100,000 to 150,000 distinct CDR3 sequences, 10% to 15% being singletons. Specimen: a population of CD138-negative cells sorted from bone marrow. Every receptor here comes from a donor aged 40 or older with multiple myeloma.

This clonotype was detected many times. The chain carries TRBV5-1 and TRBJ2-1; 8 positions agree with TRBD2. This CDR3 has 15 amino acids. Germline V gives CDR1 SGHRS, CDR2 YFSETQ. The V and J ends lost 1 base and 8 bases, in that order; junction bases with no gene match: 8. The CDR3 sequence: CASSLTGGWIYEQFF. As DNA, the CDR3 is TGCGCCAGCAGCTTGACGGGGGGGTGGATCTATGAGCAGTTCTTC. The whole variable domain, remainder taken from reference TRBV5-1 and TRBJ2-1, is KAGVTQTPRYLIKTRGQQVTLSCSPISGHRSVSWYQQTPGQGLQFLFEYFSETQRNKGNFPGRFSGRQFSNSRSEMNVSTLELGDSALYLCASSLTGGWIYEQFFGPGTRLTVL.

The V gene is TRBV4-1, the J gene TRBJ1-2; TRBD1 aligns across 11 bases. The CDR3 runs to 15 residues. V shed 4 bases and J 2 bases; nucleotides not matched to a gene: 3. Germline V CDR1 and CDR2: MGHRA, YSYEKL. CDR3 sequence reads: CASSLRTGGNYGYTF. CDR3 sequence (DNA): TGCGCCAGCAGCCTCCGGACAGGGGGCAACTATGGCTACACCTTC.

This clonotype was picked up many times. This chain joins TRBV27 and TRBJ2-1, with D possibly being TRBD1 (7 bases). Trimming cost V 5 bases and J 1 base, with 12 bases left between them. CDR1 is MNHEY and CDR2 is SMNVEV in the germline V gene (reference sequence). This CDR3 is 15 amino acids long. The CDR3: CASSPQGGSYNEQFF. Written as DNA, the CDR3 is TGTGCCAGCAGTCCCCAGGGGGGTTCCTACAATGAGCAGTTCTTC.

The sample holds many counts of this clonotype. The V call is TRBV19, the J call TRBJ2-2, with D maybe TRBD1 (6 bases). Trimming removed 6 bases from V and 6 bases from J, with 14 bases in between. The germline V gene encodes CDR1 LNHDA and CDR2 SQIVND (reference sequence). The CDR3 runs 14 residues. Here the CDR3 reads CASRVQGGPGELFF. For the CDR3, the DNA is TGTGCCAGTAGGGTACAGGGCGGTCCCGGGGAGCTGTTTTTT.

At least ten counts were recorded for this clonotype. The rearrangement uses TRBV9 and TRBJ2-1, with 7 bases that match TRBD1. The CDR3 length is 16 residues. Trimming at V came to 0 bases and at J to 0 bases, leaving 3 bases not matched to a gene. Germline loops: CDR1 SGDLS, CDR2 YYNGEE. The CDR3 DNA sequence: TGTGCCAGCAGCGTAGGAACAGGGGTCTCCTACAATGAGCAGTTCTTC. Its protein product is CASSVGTGVSYNEQFF.

This clonotype was recorded at least ten times. V gene TRBV9 combines with J gene TRBJ2-1, with D possibly TRBD2 on 6 matching bases. The CDR3 has 15 residues. The germline V gene encodes CDR1 SGDLS and CDR2 YYNGEE. The V end was cut by 0 bases, the J end by 7 bases, with 14 bases between. The CDR3 DNA reads TGTGCCAGCAGCGTAGCATCTAGCGCGAGTAATGAGCAGTTCTTC. Translation: CASSVASSASNEQFF.

This clonotype was recorded many times. The chain is built from TRBV7-2 and TRBJ2-3; the D gene is possibly TRBD2 (5 bases). The CDR3 is made up of 15 amino acids. V was pared by 5 bases and J by 0 bases, with 12 bases between. The germline V gene encodes CDR1 SGHTA and CDR2 FQGNSA. CDR3 amino acids: CASSLRGTSTDTQYF. The CDR3 DNA reads TGTGCCAGCAGCCTCCGGGGTACTAGCACAGATACGCAGTATTTT.

This clonotype was seen many times. The chain is built from TRBV18 and TRBJ2-5; D remains unclear. Trimming cost V 6 bases and J 5 bases, with 16 bases left between them. Germline-derived CDR1 and CDR2 are KGHSH and LQKENI. CDR3 length: 14 amino acids. CDR3 DNA: TGTGCCAGCTCCCCGTCTACTCGTGGTGAGACCCAGTACTTC. This encodes CASSPSTRGETQYF.

This clonotype has just one count. The V gene is TRBV3-1, the J gene TRBJ2-2, with D unclear. The CDR3 totals 17 residues. Germline CDR1 LGHDT, CDR2 YNNKEL (reference sequence). V lost 3 bases, J lost 3 bases, and 17 bases lay in between. The CDR3 loop reads CASSQPLGSDYTGELFF. CDR3 bases: TGTGCCAGCAGCCAGCCTCTTGGCAGTGACTACACCGGGGAGCTGTTTTTT.

This clonotype was seen many times. V gene TRBV6-5 combines with J gene TRBJ1-2, with a weak D call TRBD1 (6 bases). Germline V gene data show CDR1 as MNHEY and CDR2 as SVGAGI. The CDR3 runs 16 residues. Between the trimmed V and J ends, which lost 4 bases and 1 base, there was a span of 16 bases. CDR3 nucleotides: TGTGCCAGCAGTTCGCCCCGGGACATCTTTAACTATGGCTACACCTTC. Its protein is CASSSPRDIFNYGYTF.

This clonotype was recorded at least ten times. This sequence joins TRBV25-1 and TRBJ1-5, with D tentatively TRBD1 (5 bases). Between the trimmed V and J ends, which lost 4 bases and 4 bases, there was a span of 11 bases. In germline, CDR1 is MGHDK, CDR2 SYGVNS. This CDR3 has 14 amino acids. This chain's CDR3 is CASSATGMNQPQHF. CDR3 nucleotide sequence: TGTGCCAGCAGTGCTACAGGAATGAATCAGCCCCAGCATTTT.

Many counts were recorded for this clonotype. This rearrangement joins TRBV19 to TRBJ2-2; D not certain. Germline V gives CDR1 LNHDA, CDR2 SQIVND (reference sequence). The CDR3 has 14 residues. The germline V and J ends were trimmed by 3 bases and 1 base, with 6 bases remaining between them. DNA for the CDR3: TGTGCCAGTAGTATTTTGCAGAACACCGGGGAGCTGTTTTTT. It yields the protein CASSILQNTGELFF. Drawing the rest from reference TRBV19 and TRBJ2-2, the complete variable domain is DGGITQSPKYLFRKEGQNVTLSCEQNLNHDAMYWYRQDPGQGLRLIYYSQIVNDFQKGDIAEGYSVSREKKESFPLTVTSAQKNPTAFYLCASSILQNTGELFFGEGSRLTVL.

Note on this clonotype: A much more abundant neighbour one base away suggests this may be a read error. The chain recombines TRBV11-3 with TRBJ2-3, with 15 bases identical to TRBD2. CDR1 and CDR2 (germline): SGHNT, YENEEA. This CDR3 has 19 residues. In DNA form, the CDR3 reads TGTGCCAGCAGCGTAGAGGGTGGACTAGCGGGGGGGTCTTCAGATACGCAGTATTTT. Amino acids: CASSVEGGLAGGSSDTQYF.

This clonotype was counted many times. As DNA, the CDR3 is TGTGCCAGCTCACCAGCCCGGGGTGGATTAGGAGAGACCCAGTACTTC. Its protein product is CASSPARGGLGETQYF. This chain joins TRBV18 and TRBJ2-5; D is possibly TRBD2 (5 bases). The germline V and J ends were trimmed by 2 bases and 4 bases, with 17 bases remaining between them. The CDR3 spans 16 residues. The germline V gene has CDR1 KGHSH and CDR2 LQKENI.

This clonotype was seen many times. This chain joins TRBV5-1 and TRBJ1-1, with D possibly matching TRBD1 (5 bases). Trimming removed 4 bases from V and 5 bases from J, with 15 bases in between. The CDR3 sequence is 14 residues long. Germline CDR1 is SGHRS and CDR2 is YFSETQ. The CDR3 region is CASSRSGGWTEAFF. The CDR3 DNA reads TGCGCCAGCAGCCGATCGGGGGGATGGACTGAAGCTTTCTTT.

This clonotype was recorded many times. V is TRBV7-9 and J is TRBJ2-1; TRBD2 matches at 10 bases. CDR3 length: 15 amino acids. CDR1 SEHNR and CDR2 FQNEAQ come from the germline V gene (reference sequence). V lost 3 bases to trimming and J lost 6 bases; unmatched junction nucleotides: 5. In DNA form, the CDR3 reads TGTGCCAGCAGCTTGAGACTAGCGGGTACCAATGAGCAGTTCTTC. It codes for CASSLRLAGTNEQFF.

This clonotype was counted ten times or more. The chain employs TRBV5-1 and TRBJ2-1; 12 bases align to TRBD1. J gave up 7 bases and V 6 bases, and 5 bases lay outside the gene matches. Germline V gives CDR1 SGHRS, CDR2 YFSETQ. There are 14 residues in the CDR3. The CDR3 DNA reads as TGCGCCAGCATACCGGGACAGGGGGCGAATGAGCAGTTCTTC. Encoded protein: CASIPGQGANEQFF.

This clonotype was counted at least ten times. The chain recombines TRBV7-9 with TRBJ2-1; 11 bases align to TRBD1. CDR3 length: 14 amino acids. Germline V gene data show CDR1 as SEHNR and CDR2 as FQNEAQ (reference sequence). The ends lost 5 bases at V and 6 bases at J; junction bases unmatched: 3. Here the CDR3 reads CASSGGTGGNEQFF. The CDR3 DNA follows: TGTGCCAGCAGCGGGGGGACAGGGGGCAATGAGCAGTTCTTC. The full variable domain, with the rest looked up from reference TRBV7-9 and TRBJ2-1, is DTGVSQNPRHKITKRGQNVTFRCDPISEHNRLYWYRQTLGQGPEFLTYFQNEAQLEKSRLLSDRFSAERPKGSFSTLEIQRTEQGDSAMYLCASSGGTGGNEQFFGPGTRLTVL.

Ten or more counts support this clonotype. This chain joins TRBV27 and TRBJ2-6; TRBD1 is a possible D gene (5 bases). The CDR3 contains 16 residues. Germline CDR1 reads MNHEY; CDR2 reads SMNVEV (reference sequence). Trimming removed 1 base at V and 3 bases at J, with 10 bases between. CDR3 DNA: TGTGCCAGCAGTTTATACTGGGGCAGTGGGGCCAACGTCCTGACTTTC. Protein product: CASSLYWGSGANVLTF.

This clonotype was detected ten times or more. This chain connects TRBV6-5 to TRBJ1-3; TRBD1 might be the D (5 bases). V dropped 5 bases and J dropped 0 bases, with 20 bases sitting between them. The CDR3 runs 18 residues. Germline V gives CDR1 MNHEY, CDR2 SVGAGI. The CDR3 loop is CASSGLPGRKSSGNTIYF. Here the CDR3 DNA reads TGTGCCAGCAGTGGCCTCCCGGGACGGAAATCCTCTGGAAACACCATATATTTT.

This clonotype showed up just a few times. Being one base from a much bigger clone, this may be a read error. In this CDR3 the conserved last residue, phenylalanine or tryptophan, is missing, so a read error is likely. The gene calls are TRBV20-1 and TRBJ2-3; 9 bases fit TRBD1. The germline V gene has CDR1 DFQATT and CDR2 SNEGSKA (reference sequence). The CDR3 extends over 15 amino acids. V shed 2 bases and J 3 bases; nucleotides not matched to a gene: 6. The CDR3 here is CSARPGQGRTDTQYL. CDR3 sequence (DNA): TGCAGTGCTAGACCGGGACAGGGTAGGACAGATACGCAGTATCTT.

Turning to this clonotype: This may be a read error, as it is one base from a much larger clone. The CDR3 ends on some other residue instead of the conserved phenylalanine or tryptophan, so this is likely a read error. The CDR3 loop is CASSLNYGYTI. The CDR3 DNA follows: TGTGCCAGCAGTTTAAACTATGGCTACACCATC. This chain joins TRBV12-3 or TRBV12-4 and TRBJ1-2; unclear D gene. The CDR3 runs to 11 residues. Trimming took off 2 bases at V and 2 bases at J, with 0 bases between the two ends.